This T cell receptor beta chain emerged from a study of breast tumors, draining lymph nodes, adjacent tissues. Study outcomes and limitations: Compared with basal-like, luminal-like tumors shared significantly more repertoire with nontumor tissue. Data fit most tumor T cells coming from lymph node, expanding in tumor. Tumor TCR diversity was below lymph nodes but above nontumor tissue.

This CDR3 contains 16 residues. V dropped 5 bases and J dropped 0; count of bases not matched to a gene: 8. In germline, CDR1 is SGHAT, CDR2 FQNNGV. Each CDR3 protein is one row after TCRdb ran MiXCR on the multiplex PCR reads. In the table there are over 10,000 distinct CDR3 sequences, roughly 62% of which are singletons. Regarding this clonotype: As yet, its antigen is unknown.

Sequencing used tumor-adjacent breast tissue. This chain connects TRBV11-2 to TRBJ2-3; 7 bases fit TRBD2. The receptor was isolated from a female donor with breast cancer. Some clones in this sample may be carry-over from other donors' samples. Here the CDR3 DNA reads TGTGCCAGCAGCGTCGGGACTACCTCTAGCACAGATACGCAGTATTTT. Its translation: CASSVGTTSSTDTQYF.